A selection of T cell receptor beta chains follows, all from one sample in a study of blood T cell repertoires in COVID-19. Sequencing was performed with immunoSEQ multiplex PCR; in TCRdb, only in-frame clones are kept and a portion is missing. The sample holds approximately 52,000 clones, 86% seen once. The specimen sequenced was peripheral blood. The receptors shown here come from a man aged 55 to 70 with acute or convalescent COVID-19. CDR3s include the opening cysteine and the closing phenylalanine or tryptophan. The D gene is left open where the match is weak. Clone size is not always given. Where it is, it says once, few, many or a class for expanded clones.

v_gene: TRBV5-6; d_gene: .; j_gene: TRBJ1-1; abundance: .; CDR3aa: CASRHDPQGYTEAFF; CDR3nt: TGTGCCAGCAGACACGATCCACAGGGATACACTGAAGCTTTCTTT
v_gene: TRBV4-3; d_gene: TRBD1; j_gene: TRBJ1-2; abundance: .; CDR3aa: CASSQDRQGPNRGYTF; CDR3nt: TGCGCCAGCAGCCAGGACAGACAGGGACCTAACCGTGGCTACACCTTC
v_gene: TRBV7-7; d_gene: TRBD2; j_gene: TRBJ2-5; abundance: medium-sized; CDR3aa: CASSSGRGERGTQYF; CDR3nt: TGTGCTAGCAGCTCTGGCCGGGGGGAACGGGGGACCCAGTACTTC
v_gene: TRBV7-8; d_gene: .; j_gene: TRBJ1-5; abundance: .; CDR3aa: CASSLRTGNQPQHF; CDR3nt: TGTGCCAGCAGCTTAAGGACGGGGAATCAGCCCCAGCATTTT
v_gene: TRBV5-4; d_gene: TRBD1; j_gene: TRBJ1-2; abundance: .; CDR3aa: CASSPDRGGGYTF; CDR3nt: TGTGCCAGCAGCCCAGACAGGGGTGGTGGCTACACCTTC
v_gene: TRBV24-1; d_gene: TRBD2; j_gene: TRBJ2-7; abundance: .; CDR3aa: CATSDLPNRLAGYEQYF; CDR3nt: TGTGCCACCAGTGACCTCCCCAATCGACTAGCGGGGTACGAGCAGTACTTC
v_gene: TRBV10-2; d_gene: TRBD1; j_gene: TRBJ1-1; abundance: once; CDR3aa: CASSYRGAEAFF; CDR3nt: TGCGCCAGCAGTTACAGGGGCGCTGAAGCTTTCTTT
v_gene: TRBV3-1/TRBV3-2; d_gene: .; j_gene: TRBJ2-1; abundance: .; CDR3aa: CASSQNSYNEQFF; CDR3nt: TGTGCCAGCAGCCAAAATAGTTACAATGAGCAGTTCTTC
v_gene: TRBV15; d_gene: TRBD2; j_gene: TRBJ2-1; abundance: .; CDR3aa: CATSSRRRELDEQFF; CDR3nt: TGTGCCACCAGCAGTAGGAGGCGGGAGCTCGATGAGCAGTTCTTC
v_gene: TRBV4-2; d_gene: TRBD2; j_gene: TRBJ2-3; abundance: .; CDR3aa: CASSQPRGGDTDTQYF; CDR3nt: TGTGCCAGCAGCCAGCCTCGGGGGGGGGACACAGATACGCAGTATTTT
v_gene: TRBV28; d_gene: TRBD2; j_gene: TRBJ2-7; abundance: few; CDR3aa: CLVRGSSYEQYF; CDR3nt: TGTCTCGTCCGCGGGAGCTCCTACGAGCAGTACTTC
v_gene: TRBV19; d_gene: .; j_gene: TRBJ1-1; abundance: few; CDR3aa: CASSIYVDRNTEAFF; CDR3nt: TGTGCCAGTAGTATATATGTAGACAGAAACACTGAAGCTTTCTTT
v_gene: TRBV21-1; d_gene: .; j_gene: TRBJ1-1; abundance: .; CDR3aa: CASSSVTLWTSYRNTEAFF; CDR3nt: TGTGCCAGCAGCTCCGTGACACTTTGGACATCATACAGGAACACTGAAGCTTTCTTT
v_gene: TRBV6-5; d_gene: .; j_gene: TRBJ1-6; abundance: .; CDR3aa: CASSYGVGISPLHF; CDR3nt: TGTGCCAGCAGTTACGGGGTCGGGATTTCACCCCTCCACTTT
v_gene: TRBV27; d_gene: .; j_gene: TRBJ2-3; abundance: .; CDR3aa: CASSLSGAGTDTQYF; CDR3nt: TGTGCCAGCAGCCTGAGCGGAGCTGGCACAGATACGCAGTATTTT
v_gene: TRBV3-1/TRBV3-2; d_gene: .; j_gene: TRBJ1-1; abundance: once; CDR3aa: CASSPQTSNTEAFF; CDR3nt: TGTGCCAGCAGCCCTCAAACTAGTAACACTGAAGCTTTCTTT
v_gene: TRBV5-8; d_gene: .; j_gene: TRBJ1-5; abundance: .; CDR3aa: CASSLRGGDGNQPQHF; CDR3nt: TGTGCCAGCAGCTTGCGGGGGGGAGACGGCAATCAGCCCCAGCATTTT
v_gene: TRBV11-3; d_gene: .; j_gene: TRBJ1-4; abundance: .; CDR3aa: CASSLGGMYNEKLFF; CDR3nt: TGTGCCAGCAGCTTAGGTGGCATGTACAATGAAAAACTGTTTTTT
v_gene: TRBV6-5; d_gene: .; j_gene: TRBJ1-2; abundance: .; CDR3aa: CASHLDYGYTF; CDR3nt: TGTGCCTCACATCTGGACTATGGCTACACCTTC
v_gene: TRBV5-6; d_gene: TRBD1; j_gene: TRBJ2-7; abundance: .; CDR3aa: CASSLPGQGVSYEQYF; CDR3nt: TGTGCCAGCAGCCTTCCGGGACAGGGGGTCTCCTACGAGCAGTACTTC
v_gene: TRBV28; d_gene: TRBD2; j_gene: TRBJ2-1; abundance: once; CDR3aa: CASASGSSSSYNEQFF; CDR3nt: TGTGCCAGCGCTAGCGGGAGTTCGAGCTCCTACAATGAGCAGTTCTTC
v_gene: TRBV10-1; d_gene: .; j_gene: TRBJ2-3; abundance: .; CDR3aa: CASSGDTDTQYF; CDR3nt: TGCGCCAGCAGCGGGGACACAGATACGCAGTATTTT
v_gene: TRBV7-9; d_gene: TRBD2; j_gene: TRBJ2-7; abundance: .; CDR3aa: CASSLGTSGRAYEQYF; CDR3nt: TGTGCCAGCAGCTTAGGGACTAGCGGGCGCGCCTACGAGCAGTACTTC
v_gene: TRBV7-2; d_gene: TRBD1; j_gene: TRBJ2-4; abundance: .; CDR3aa: CASSLDRGSDIQYF; CDR3nt: TGTGCCAGCAGCTTGGACAGGGGCTCAGACATTCAGTACTTC
v_gene: TRBV27; d_gene: TRBD1; j_gene: TRBJ2-7; abundance: .; CDR3aa: CASSTGTGGYEQYF; CDR3nt: TGTGCCAGCAGTACCGGGACAGGGGGCTACGAGCAGTACTTC
v_gene: TRBV29-1; d_gene: .; j_gene: TRBJ1-3; abundance: .; CDR3aa: CSVSTPVSGNTIYF; CDR3nt: TGCAGCGTGTCGACACCCGTCTCTGGAAACACCATATATTTT
v_gene: TRBV7-2; d_gene: .; j_gene: TRBJ1-2; abundance: .; CDR3aa: CASSGLRYGYTF; CDR3nt: TGTGCCAGTTCCGGACTCCGCTATGGCTACACCTTC
v_gene: TRBV27; d_gene: .; j_gene: TRBJ1-6; abundance: .; CDR3aa: CASSQWPGGPETLHF; CDR3nt: TGTGCCAGCAGCCAATGGCCCGGGGGGCCGGAAACCCTCCACTTT
v_gene: TRBV5-3; d_gene: .; j_gene: TRBJ2-4; abundance: .; CDR3aa: CARSSTGTNAKNIQYF; CDR3nt: TGTGCCAGAAGCTCCACCGGGACAAATGCCAAAAACATTCAGTACTTC
v_gene: TRBV9; d_gene: .; j_gene: TRBJ2-3; abundance: .; CDR3aa: CASSNGLILPTDTQYF; CDR3nt: TGTGCCAGCTCTAATGGACTAATCCTCCCCACAGATACGCAGTATTTT
v_gene: TRBV7-9; d_gene: TRBD2; j_gene: TRBJ2-2; abundance: .; CDR3aa: CASSFIGLVFGELFF; CDR3nt: TGTGCCAGCAGCTTCATAGGACTAGTCTTCGGGGAGCTGTTTTTT
v_gene: TRBV9; d_gene: TRBD1; j_gene: TRBJ1-6; abundance: .; CDR3aa: CASSRDRTGVGSPLHF; CDR3nt: TGTGCCAGCAGCCGAGATCGGACAGGGGTGGGATCACCCCTCCACTTT
v_gene: TRBV13; d_gene: TRBD2; j_gene: TRBJ2-2; abundance: .; CDR3aa: CASSSWTSGTTGELFF; CDR3nt: TGTGCCAGCAGCTCTTGGACTAGCGGGACCACCGGGGAGCTGTTTTTT
v_gene: TRBV15; d_gene: .; j_gene: TRBJ2-7; abundance: few; CDR3aa: CATSRDLRGSFMLGQYF; CDR3nt: TGTGCCACCAGCAGAGATCTTAGAGGGAGTTTTATGTTAGGGCAGTACTTC
v_gene: TRBV11-2; d_gene: TRBD2; j_gene: TRBJ2-2; abundance: once; CDR3aa: CASGPGLASGELFF; CDR3nt: TGTGCCAGCGGACCGGGACTAGCATCCGGGGAGCTGTTTTTT
v_gene: TRBV11-3; d_gene: .; j_gene: TRBJ1-2; abundance: .; CDR3aa: CASSSRQGNYGYTF; CDR3nt: TGTGCCAGCAGCTCCCGGCAGGGGAACTATGGCTACACCTTC
v_gene: TRBV29-1; d_gene: TRBD1; j_gene: TRBJ2-7; abundance: .; CDR3aa: CSVTMGQGLSYEQYF; CDR3nt: TGCAGCGTGACCATGGGACAGGGTTTATCCTACGAGCAGTACTTC
v_gene: TRBV10-3; d_gene: .; j_gene: TRBJ2-7; abundance: .; CDR3aa: CAISEQAYEQYF; CDR3nt: TGTGCCATCAGTGAACAGGCATACGAGCAGTACTTC
v_gene: TRBV11-2; d_gene: .; j_gene: TRBJ1-1; abundance: .; CDR3aa: CASSFEQGSLTEAFF; CDR3nt: TGTGCCAGCAGCTTCGAACAGGGTTCCCTTACTGAAGCTTTCTTT
v_gene: TRBV5-5; d_gene: .; j_gene: TRBJ2-1; abundance: .; CDR3aa: CASSLAYEQFF; CDR3nt: TGTGCCAGCAGCTTGGCCTATGAGCAGTTCTTC
v_gene: TRBV12-3/TRBV12-4; d_gene: TRBD2; j_gene: TRBJ2-3; abundance: once; CDR3aa: CASSIGLDTTQYF; CDR3nt: TGTGCCAGCAGTATTGGACTAGATACTACGCAGTATTTT
v_gene: TRBV3-1/TRBV3-2; d_gene: TRBD1; j_gene: TRBJ1-2; abundance: .; CDR3aa: CATSPGQPTGRTF; CDR3nt: TGTGCCACATCTCCGGGACAGCCAACTGGACGCACCTTC
v_gene: TRBV10-1; d_gene: TRBD2; j_gene: TRBJ2-7; abundance: .; CDR3aa: CASSEQRGDLYEQYF; CDR3nt: TGCGCCAGCAGTGAACAGCGGGGAGACCTGTACGAGCAGTACTTC
v_gene: TRBV18; d_gene: TRBD1; j_gene: TRBJ2-5; abundance: .; CDR3aa: CASSPPTGGVGVTQYF; CDR3nt: TGTGCCAGCTCACCACCGACAGGGGGCGTCGGGGTGACCCAGTACTTC
v_gene: TRBV4-2; d_gene: TRBD2; j_gene: TRBJ2-2; abundance: .; CDR3aa: CASSQDGGGTGELFF; CDR3nt: TGTGCCAGCAGCCAAGATGGGGGGGGCACCGGGGAGCTGTTTTTT
v_gene: TRBV6-5; d_gene: TRBD1; j_gene: TRBJ2-7; abundance: once; CDR3aa: CASSSGTGGYEQYF; CDR3nt: TGTGCCAGCAGTTCCGGGACAGGGGGCTACGAGCAGTACTTC
v_gene: TRBV21-1; d_gene: .; j_gene: TRBJ2-2; abundance: .; CDR3aa: CASSKLVLRGANTGELFF; CDR3nt: TGTGCCAGCAGCAAACTGGTGTTACGGGGGGCGAACACCGGGGAGCTGTTTTTT
v_gene: TRBV10-3; d_gene: .; j_gene: TRBJ2-7; abundance: .; CDR3aa: CAIKGQGGYEQYF; CDR3nt: TGTGCCATCAAGGGGCAGGGGGGCTACGAGCAGTACTTC
v_gene: TRBV3-1/TRBV3-2; d_gene: TRBD2; j_gene: TRBJ2-3; abundance: .; CDR3aa: CASSQASGSTDTQYF; CDR3nt: TGTGCCAGCAGCCAGGCTAGCGGGAGCACAGATACGCAGTATTTT
v_gene: TRBV19; d_gene: .; j_gene: TRBJ1-6; abundance: .; CDR3aa: CASSNQASSSPLHF; CDR3nt: TGTGCCAGTAGTAACCAGGCGTCTTCTTCACCCCTCCACTTT
v_gene: TRBV14; d_gene: .; j_gene: TRBJ2-1; abundance: once; CDR3aa: CASSLISQGEQFF; CDR3nt: TGTGCCAGCAGCTTAATTAGTCAGGGTGAGCAGTTCTTC
v_gene: TRBV4-2; d_gene: .; j_gene: TRBJ2-5; abundance: .; CDR3aa: CASSRSGLEETQYF; CDR3nt: TGTGCCAGCAGCCGAAGCGGCCTTGAAGAGACCCAGTACTTC